This T cell receptor (beta chain) was documented in a study of Graves' ophthalmopathy and Graves' hyperthyroidism. The sequenced template was RNA, covering the TCR beta CDR3 region. The first-round RT-PCR employed HTBI primers together with the Qiagen OneStep RT-PCR kit. A multiplex PCR was then performed as the second round. Each CDR3 protein gets one entry after TCRdb re-called the multiplex PCR reads with MiXCR. Here the sample spans approximately 700,000 distinct CDR3 sequences, around 40% being singletons. Study findings and constraints: Appearing in blood as well were most expanded thyroid clonotypes above 0.001 frequency.

This CDR3 is built from 14 residues. V lost 7 bases, J lost 7 bases, and 22 bases lay in between. Germline CDR1 reads SQVTM; CDR2 reads ANQGSEA. On this clonotype itself: Its antigen remains unidentified.

Fresh peripheral blood, 10 ml, was the PBMC source. The specimen was peripheral blood. The J gene is TRBJ1-1, the V gene TRBV29-1; possible D gene TRBD1, 5 bases. The TCR originated in an adult man with Graves' ophthalmopathy. The CDR3 nucleotides are TGCAGCGCTCAGCCCGGGCAGGGAGGCGTTGAAGCTTTCTTT. Translation gives CSAQPGQGGVEAFF.